The 27 T cell receptor beta chains in this list originate from one sample, sequenced in a study of control samples from healthy donors and cancer patients. The repertoire was sequenced with immunoSEQ multiplex PCR; TCRdb's copy has only in-frame clones and lacks some. Of around 90,000 clones in the sample, about 83% were seen once. The source material was blood. The receptors were gathered from a woman in her forties in good health.

This chain uses TRBV5-6 with TRBJ1-2, with D tentatively TRBD1 (6 bases). CDR1 is SGHDT and CDR2 is YYEEEE in the germline V gene. The CDR3 is 15 residues long. V gave up 0 bases and J gave up 1 base, with 10 bases separating them. The CDR3 DNA sequence: TGTGCCAGCAGCTTGGAGGGCAGGGGTAACTATGGCTACACCTTC. Protein sequence: CASSLEGRGNYGYTF.

This sequence joins TRBV19 and TRBJ1-5, with D possibly TRBD1 on 5 matching bases. The germline gives CDR1 LNHDA, CDR2 SQIVND (reference sequence). Trimming cost V 1 base and J 4 bases, with 14 bases left between them. CDR3 length: 16 amino acids. Written as DNA, the CDR3 is TGTGCCAGTAGTATAGTACCGGGACGGAGAAATCAGCCCCAGCATTTT. Protein sequence: CASSIVPGRRNQPQHF.

This chain joins TRBV10-3 and TRBJ1-6; no definite D call. CDR3 size: 17 residues. Trimming stripped 0 bases from V and 0 bases from J, with 9 bases between. Looked up from germline, CDR1 is ENHRY and CDR2 is SYGVKD. The CDR3 reads CAISESHSSSYNSPLHF. Here the CDR3 DNA reads TGTGCCATCAGTGAGTCTCACTCAAGCTCCTATAATTCACCCCTCCACTTT.

J is TRBJ2-1 and V is TRBV29-1; TRBD2 is a possible D gene (5 bases). V lost 3 bases to trimming and J lost 6 bases, with 12 bases between them. Germline loops: CDR1 SQVTM, CDR2 ANQGSEA. This CDR3 contains 13 residues. CDR3 DNA: TGCAGCGTTGAGCGGGCCCCAAGCAATGAGCAGTTCTTC. It encodes CSVERAPSNEQFF.

This clone has just one count. V is TRBV11-3 and J is TRBJ2-1, with 7 bases aligning to TRBD1. The CDR3 totals 18 residues. Losses at the gene ends were 1 base for V and 5 bases for J; bases not matched to a gene: 14. The germline gives CDR1 SGHNT, CDR2 YENEEA. Here the CDR3 reads CASSLAIASTGTNNEQFF. The DNA for the CDR3 is TGTGCCAGCAGCTTAGCCATTGCTTCGACAGGGACAAACAATGAGCAGTTCTTC.

Within the sample, this clone is medium-sized (0.01 to 0.1%). The V and J genes are TRBV6-2 or TRBV6-3 and TRBJ1-1; tentative D call: TRBD1 (5 bases). The germline V gene encodes CDR1 MNHEY and CDR2 SVGEGT. V lost 4 bases and J lost 6, with 15 bases in between. This CDR3 spans 14 amino acids. The CDR3 is CASSWTQGGAEAFF. The DNA for the CDR3 is TGTGCCAGCAGTTGGACTCAGGGAGGGGCTGAAGCTTTCTTT.

This clone was observed a handful of times. The CDR3 coding sequence is TGTGCCAGTCGCCCGGGACCCTATGGCTACACCTTC. Encoded protein: CASRPGPYGYTF. The chain couples TRBV2 to TRBJ1-2; D is possibly TRBD1 (5 bases). The germline V gene has CDR1 SNHLY and CDR2 FYNNEI. V shed 9 bases and J shed 4 bases, with 12 bases lying between them. This CDR3 has 12 amino acids.

The chain recombines TRBV7-2 with TRBJ2-7; D is ambiguous. The CDR3 covers 14 residues. V dropped 1 base and J dropped 3 bases, with 10 bases sitting between them. Per the germline V gene, CDR1 is SGHTA and CDR2 is FQGNSA. CDR3 in amino acids: CASSLEVSFYEQYF. For the CDR3, the DNA is TGTGCCAGCAGCTTAGAGGTCTCTTTCTACGAGCAGTACTTC.

The rearrangement uses TRBV12-3 or TRBV12-4 and TRBJ2-1; no clear D. The CDR3 is made up of 12 amino acids. V lost 6 bases to trimming and J lost 7 bases, with 10 bases between them. CDR3 DNA: TGTGCCAGCAGCCCTTTGGGGAATGAGCAGTTCTTC. It is translated as CASSPLGNEQFF.

The chain has TRBV4-1 and TRBJ2-6, with D unresolved. CDR1 is MGHRA and CDR2 is YSYEKL in the germline V gene. The V end lost 0 bases, the J end lost 2 bases, and 11 bases lay between the germline ends. The CDR3 is 17 amino acids. The CDR3 DNA is TGCGCCAGCAGCCAAGATTGGCAAGCCCCTGGGGCCAACGTCCTGACTTTC. This encodes CASSQDWQAPGANVLTF.

J is TRBJ2-7 and V is TRBV20-1; 7 positions match TRBD1. CDR1 is DFQATT and CDR2 is SNEGSKA in the germline V gene (reference sequence). The V and J ends lost 3 bases and 4 bases, in that order; junction bases with no gene match: 3. The CDR3 has 12 residues. CDR3 nucleotide sequence: TGCAGTGCTAGTCAACAGGGGTACGAGCAGTACTTC. The encoded protein is CSASQQGYEQYF.

The genes are TRBV12-5 and TRBJ1-1; D remains unclear. V dropped 6 bases and J dropped 3 bases, with 8 bases sitting between them. This CDR3 has 12 amino acids. Germline assignment: CDR1 LGHNT and CDR2 FRNRAP. This CDR3 is CASGLAYTEAFF. As DNA, the CDR3 is TGTGCTAGTGGCCTTGCTTACACTGAAGCTTTCTTT.

Only one count was recorded for this clone. Given the absence of the conserved phenylalanine or tryptophan at the CDR3 end, a read error is likely. No DNA is shown, since the ends of the CDR3 on it are uncertain; the CDR3 is the one TCRdb lists. V gene TRBV12-3 or TRBV12-4 combines with J gene TRBJ1-1; the table gives TRBD1 as D, unverified against the DNA. The CDR3 spans 13 amino acids, including both terminal residues. The CDR3 spells CASSLEPGDISVS.

V usage is TRBV15 and J usage is TRBJ2-1, with 10 bases matching TRBD2. After removal of 4 bases from V and 3 bases from J, the junction contained 9 bases not matched to a gene. Looked up from germline, CDR1 is LNHNV and CDR2 is YYDKDF (reference sequence). The CDR3 consists of 17 residues. This chain's CDR3 is CATSKDLAGAIYNEQFF. As DNA, the CDR3 is TGTGCCACCAGCAAAGACCTAGCGGGGGCTATCTACAATGAGCAGTTCTTC.

The chain combines TRBV5-4 with TRBJ1-3; 7 bases agree with TRBD1. V lost 2 bases and J lost 4; bases outside the gene matches: 3. The CDR3 is 14 residues long. Germline V lookup: CDR1 SGHNT, CDR2 YYREEE (reference sequence). The CDR3 loop is CASSFWGQGNTIYF. DNA of the CDR3: TGTGCCAGCAGCTTTTGGGGACAGGGAAACACCATATATTTT.

This clone was detected only once. CDR3 residues: CASRRGGLAGGYNEQFF. CDR3 DNA: TGCGCCAGCAGACGCGGGGGACTAGCGGGGGGATACAATGAGCAGTTCTTC. The genes are TRBV4-1 and TRBJ2-1; 15 positions agree with TRBD2. The CDR3 has 17 residues. The junction had 7 bases not matched to a gene; V was cut back by 6 bases and J by 4 bases. CDR1 and CDR2 (germline): MGHRA, YSYEKL.

This clone was counted a single time. This chain links TRBV7-2 with TRBJ2-3; 7 bases match TRBD1. Unmatched junction bases numbered 3, after V lost 5 bases and J lost 4 bases. Germline V gene lookup returns CDR1 SGHTA and CDR2 FQGNSA. The CDR3 extends over 13 amino acids. Written as DNA, the CDR3 is TGTGCCAGCAGCCCAGGGACAGCAGATACGCAGTATTTT. The encoded protein is CASSPGTADTQYF.

This chain connects TRBV19 to TRBJ1-1; 9 nucleotides agree with TRBD1. Germline V CDR1 and CDR2: LNHDA, SQIVND (reference sequence). V dropped 3 bases and J dropped 12; count of bases not matched to a gene: 5. The CDR3 consists of 12 residues. The CDR3 is CASSIRTGETFF. The CDR3 DNA reads TGTGCCAGTAGTATCAGGACAGGGGAAACTTTCTTT.

This sequence joins TRBV29-1 and TRBJ1-2, with D uncertain. Germline V gene sequence: CDR1 SQVTM, CDR2 ANQGSEA. Trimming removed 5 bases from V and 4 bases from J, with 11 bases in between. This CDR3 is 12 amino acids long. CDR3 residues: CSVIGRSYGYTF. CDR3 nucleotide sequence: TGCAGCGTTATAGGACGTTCCTATGGCTACACCTTC.

This clone appeared once. The J gene is TRBJ1-3, the V gene TRBV20-1; 9 bases match TRBD1. V lost 3 bases and J lost 8; bases outside the gene matches: 8. CDR1 and CDR2 from the germline V gene are DFQATT and SNEGSKA (reference sequence). The CDR3 has 14 residues. The CDR3 nucleotides are TGCAGTGCTAGTCCGGGACAGGGCTCTTACACCATATATTTT. Encoded protein: CSASPGQGSYTIYF.

This clone showed up just a few times. The CDR3 here is CASSLSRRGNEKLFF. CDR3 sequence (DNA): TGTGCCAGCAGTTTATCGAGGAGGGGTAATGAAAAACTGTTTTTT. The rearrangement links TRBV27 to TRBJ1-4, with a weak D call TRBD1 (5 bases). CDR3 length equals 15 residues. Per germline, CDR1 MNHEY and CDR2 SMNVEV (reference sequence). V was cut by 0 bases and J by 4 bases, with 9 bases left in between.

This clone was counted only a few times. The chain combines TRBV4-3 with TRBJ1-3, with D uncertain. The germline gives CDR1 LGHNA, CDR2 YSLEER. The CDR3 spans 16 residues. The ends were cut back, 1 base at V and 0 bases at J, with 10 bases in the middle. The chain's CDR3 is CASSQAAVSSGNTIYF. The CDR3 DNA is TGCGCCAGCAGCCAAGCGGCGGTTAGCTCTGGAAACACCATATATTTT.

The chain carries TRBV4-3 and TRBJ2-7, with D tentatively TRBD2 (5 bases). The V gene's germline CDR1 is LGHNA and CDR2 YSLEER. The CDR3 runs 13 residues. Trimming removed 3 bases at V and 5 bases at J, with 11 bases between. The CDR3 DNA sequence: TGCGCCAGCAGCCAGGCTACCGGGAACGAGCAGTACTTC. Translation: CASSQATGNEQYF.

A few counts support this clone. This chain uses TRBV2 with TRBJ1-2; no clear D. Germline-derived CDR1 and CDR2 are SNHLY and FYNNEI. The CDR3 length is 13 residues. Between the trimmed V and J ends, which lost 6 bases and 4 bases, there was a span of 12 bases. The CDR3 nucleotides are TGTGCCAGCAGGGCTTTGGCAGTCTATGGCTACACCTTC. Translating it yields CASRALAVYGYTF.

The chain links TRBV12-3 or TRBV12-4 to TRBJ2-7, with 8 bases aligning to TRBD1. The CDR3 runs to 13 residues. The V and J ends lost 5 bases and 7 bases, in that order; junction bases with no gene match: 7. The CDR3 nucleotides are TGTGCCAGCAGTACGGACAGGGCGGGGGAGCAGTACTTC. Its translation is CASSTDRAGEQYF.

The chain joins TRBV25-1 to TRBJ1-2, with D possibly matching TRBD1 (5 bases). Trimming stripped 0 bases from V and 4 bases from J, with 12 bases between. This CDR3 has 15 residues. Germline V gives CDR1 MGHDK, CDR2 SYGVNS. In DNA, the CDR3 is TGTGCCAGCAGTGAATATGGGGGAGGTAGCTATGGCTACACCTTC. It codes for CASSEYGGGSYGYTF.

V gene TRBV7-2 combines with J gene TRBJ2-4, with D hard to call. There are 13 residues in the CDR3. Looked up from germline, CDR1 is SGHTA and CDR2 is FQGNSA. Trimming stripped 7 bases from V and 7 bases from J, with 14 bases between. This CDR3 is CASTQPPGNIQYF. The CDR3 region has the DNA TGTGCCAGCACCCAACCACCTGGGAACATTCAGTACTTC.